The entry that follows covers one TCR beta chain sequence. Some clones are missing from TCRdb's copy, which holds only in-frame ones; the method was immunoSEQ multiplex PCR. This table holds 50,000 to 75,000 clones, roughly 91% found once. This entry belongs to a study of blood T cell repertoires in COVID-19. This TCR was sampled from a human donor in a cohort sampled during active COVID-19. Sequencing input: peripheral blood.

The CDR3 reads CASSRGGNTEAFF. Written as DNA, the CDR3 is TGTGCCAGCAGCCGTGGAGGGAACACTGAAGCTTTCTTT. The chain recombines TRBV7-8 with TRBJ1-1; D call uncertain. Germline V gives CDR1 SGHVS, CDR2 FQNEAQ. Trimming removed 5 bases from V and 1 base from J, with 8 bases in between. CDR3 length: 13 residues.